Below, one T cell receptor beta chain is given with its context. Its antigen is unknown. This sample is drawn from a study of OX40 agonist ivuxolimab in advanced cancers. This CDR3 spans 12 amino acids. Germline V gene data show CDR1 as MNHEY and CDR2 as SVGAGI. The ends were cut back, 0 bases at V and 13 bases at J, with 12 bases in the middle. Regarding the study as a whole: Both blood CD4+ and CD8+ T cells showed clonal growth by week 6 at 0.1 to 3.0 mg/kg.

Method: immunoSEQ multiplex PCR; TCRdb's copy keeps in-frame clones and lacks some. The sample has about 94,000 clones; roughly 87% are singletons. The specimen was CD4+ or CD8+ T cells sorted from blood, collected in a trial of the OX40 agonist ivuxolimab. This receptor was taken from an adult with an advanced solid tumor such as melanoma, head and neck, liver or kidney cancer. The chain combines TRBV6-5 with TRBJ1-2; a weak D match, TRBD1 (5 bases). CDR3 bases: TGTGCCAGCAGTTACTCGGGGCAGGCTAGCACCTTC. It codes for CASSYSGQASTF.